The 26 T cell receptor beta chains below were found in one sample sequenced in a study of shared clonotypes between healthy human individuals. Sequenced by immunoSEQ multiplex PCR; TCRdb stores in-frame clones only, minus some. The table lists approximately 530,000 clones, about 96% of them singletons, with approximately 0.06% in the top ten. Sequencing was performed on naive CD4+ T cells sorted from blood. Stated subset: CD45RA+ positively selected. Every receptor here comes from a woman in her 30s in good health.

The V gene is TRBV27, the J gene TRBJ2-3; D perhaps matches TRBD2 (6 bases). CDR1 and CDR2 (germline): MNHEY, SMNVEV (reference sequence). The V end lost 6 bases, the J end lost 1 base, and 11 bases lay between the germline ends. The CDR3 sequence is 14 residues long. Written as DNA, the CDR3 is TGTGCCAGCAGCCGGGACTTTCGCACAGATACGCAGTATTTT. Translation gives CASSRDFRTDTQYF.

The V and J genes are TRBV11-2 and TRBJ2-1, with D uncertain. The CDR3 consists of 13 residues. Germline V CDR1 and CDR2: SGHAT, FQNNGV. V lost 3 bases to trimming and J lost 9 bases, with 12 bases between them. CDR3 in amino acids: CASSFNGRGEQFF. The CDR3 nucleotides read TGTGCCAGCAGCTTTAACGGGCGCGGTGAGCAGTTCTTC.

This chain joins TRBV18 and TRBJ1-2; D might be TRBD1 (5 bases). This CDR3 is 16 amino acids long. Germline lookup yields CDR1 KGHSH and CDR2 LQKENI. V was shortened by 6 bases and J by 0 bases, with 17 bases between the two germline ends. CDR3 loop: CASSRGTDHSNYGYTF. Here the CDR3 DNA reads TGTGCCAGCTCCCGGGGGACCGACCACTCTAACTATGGCTACACCTTC.

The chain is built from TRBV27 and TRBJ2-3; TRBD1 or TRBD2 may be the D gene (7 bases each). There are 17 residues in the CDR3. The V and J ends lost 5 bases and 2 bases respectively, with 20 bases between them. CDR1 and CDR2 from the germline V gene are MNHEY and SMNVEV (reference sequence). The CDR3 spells CASSREGARFLTDTQYF. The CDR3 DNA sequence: TGTGCCAGCAGTAGGGAGGGGGCGCGTTTCCTCACAGATACGCAGTATTTT.

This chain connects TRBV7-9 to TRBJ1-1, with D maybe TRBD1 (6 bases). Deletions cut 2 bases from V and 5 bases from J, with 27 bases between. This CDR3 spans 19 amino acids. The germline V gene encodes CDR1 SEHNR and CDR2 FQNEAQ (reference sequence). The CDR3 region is CASSLPSGGLSSRTTEAFF. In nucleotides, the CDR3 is TGTGCCAGCAGCTTACCCTCCGGGGGGCTATCCTCTCGAACGACTGAAGCTTTCTTT.

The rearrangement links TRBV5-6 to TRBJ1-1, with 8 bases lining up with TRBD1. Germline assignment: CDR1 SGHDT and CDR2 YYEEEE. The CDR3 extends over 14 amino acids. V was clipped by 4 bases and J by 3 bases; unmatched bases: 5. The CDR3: CASSRVDRDTEAFF. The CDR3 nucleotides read TGTGCCAGCAGCAGGGTGGACAGGGACACTGAAGCTTTCTTT.

DNA of the CDR3: TGTGCCAGCAGTTTTTACCCAGGGGAAACTGAAGCTTTCTTT. It is translated as CASSFYPGETEAFF. The chain couples TRBV27 to TRBJ1-1; maybe TRBD1 (6 bases). The CDR3 has 14 residues. V shed 3 bases and J shed 5 bases, with 13 bases lying between them. The V gene's germline CDR1 is MNHEY and CDR2 SMNVEV (reference sequence).

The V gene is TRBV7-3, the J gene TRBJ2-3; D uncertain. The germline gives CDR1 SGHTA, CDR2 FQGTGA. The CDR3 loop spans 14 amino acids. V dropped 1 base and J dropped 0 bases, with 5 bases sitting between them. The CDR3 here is CASSLNPSTDTQYF. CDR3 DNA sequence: TGTGCCAGCAGCTTAAATCCAAGCACAGATACGCAGTATTTT.

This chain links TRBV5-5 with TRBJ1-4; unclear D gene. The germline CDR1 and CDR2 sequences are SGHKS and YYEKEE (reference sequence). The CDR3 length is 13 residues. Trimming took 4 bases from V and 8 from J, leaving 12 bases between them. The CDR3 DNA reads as TGTGCCAGCAGCGGGAAAGGAGCCGAAAAACTGTTTTTT. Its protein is CASSGKGAEKLFF. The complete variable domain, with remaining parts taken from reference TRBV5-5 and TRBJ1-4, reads DAGVTQSPTHLIKTRGQQVTLRCSPISGHKSVSWYQQVLGQGPQFIFQYYEKEERGRGNFPDRFSARQFPNYSSELNVNALLLGDSALYLCASSGKGAEKLFFGSGTQLSVL.

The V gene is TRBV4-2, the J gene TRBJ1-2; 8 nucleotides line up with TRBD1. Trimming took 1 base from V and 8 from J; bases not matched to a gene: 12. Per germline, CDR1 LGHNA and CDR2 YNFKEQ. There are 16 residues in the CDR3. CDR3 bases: TGTGCCAGCAGCCAAGGGTATGGACAGGGCTTTCACGGCTACACCTTC. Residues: CASSQGYGQGFHGYTF.

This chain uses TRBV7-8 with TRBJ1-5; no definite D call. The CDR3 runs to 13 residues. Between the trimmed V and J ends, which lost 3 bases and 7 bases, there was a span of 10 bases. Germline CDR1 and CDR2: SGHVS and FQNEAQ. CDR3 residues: CASSFSSGQPQHF. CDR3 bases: TGTGCCAGCAGCTTTTCCTCTGGACAGCCCCAGCATTTT.

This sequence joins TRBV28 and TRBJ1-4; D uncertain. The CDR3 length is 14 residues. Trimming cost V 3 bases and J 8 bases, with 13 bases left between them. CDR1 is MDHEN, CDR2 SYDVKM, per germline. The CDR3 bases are TGTGCCAGCAGTTTCCACGACCGCACCGAAAAACTGTTTTTT. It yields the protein CASSFHDRTEKLFF.

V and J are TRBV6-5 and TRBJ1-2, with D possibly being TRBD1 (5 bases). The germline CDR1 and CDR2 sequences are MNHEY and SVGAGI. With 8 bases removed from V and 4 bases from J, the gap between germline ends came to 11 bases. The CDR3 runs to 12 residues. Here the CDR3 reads CASRDGLYGYTF. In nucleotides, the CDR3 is TGTGCCAGCCGGGACGGACTCTATGGCTACACCTTC.

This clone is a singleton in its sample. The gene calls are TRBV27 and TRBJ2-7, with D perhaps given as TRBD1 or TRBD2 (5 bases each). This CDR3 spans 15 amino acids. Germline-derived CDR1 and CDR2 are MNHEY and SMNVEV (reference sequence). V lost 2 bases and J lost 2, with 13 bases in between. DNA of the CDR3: TGTGCCAGCAGTTTACTTCGGCAGGGACCCTACGAGCAGTACTTC. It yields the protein CASSLLRQGPYEQYF.

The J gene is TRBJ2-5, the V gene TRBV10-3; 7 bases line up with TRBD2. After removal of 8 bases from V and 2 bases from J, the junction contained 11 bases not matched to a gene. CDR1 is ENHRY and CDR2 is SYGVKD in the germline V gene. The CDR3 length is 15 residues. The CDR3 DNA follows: TGTGCCATCTCCCGGGGAGGGAGGCGGCAAGAGACCCAGTACTTC. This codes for CAISRGGRRQETQYF.

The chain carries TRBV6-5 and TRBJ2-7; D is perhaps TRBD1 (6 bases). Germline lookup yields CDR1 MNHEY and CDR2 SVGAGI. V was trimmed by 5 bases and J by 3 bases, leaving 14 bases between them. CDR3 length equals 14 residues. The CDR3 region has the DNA TGTGCCAGCAGTCACGACTTCAGGGGCTACGAGCAGTACTTC. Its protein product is CASSHDFRGYEQYF.

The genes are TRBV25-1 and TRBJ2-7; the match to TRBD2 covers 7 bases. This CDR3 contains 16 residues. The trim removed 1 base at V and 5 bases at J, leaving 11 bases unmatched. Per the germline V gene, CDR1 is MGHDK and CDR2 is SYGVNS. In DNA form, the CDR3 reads TGTGCCAGCAGTGAATCCCGCGGGAGAGGTAGCGACGAGCAGTACTTC. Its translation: CASSESRGRGSDEQYF.

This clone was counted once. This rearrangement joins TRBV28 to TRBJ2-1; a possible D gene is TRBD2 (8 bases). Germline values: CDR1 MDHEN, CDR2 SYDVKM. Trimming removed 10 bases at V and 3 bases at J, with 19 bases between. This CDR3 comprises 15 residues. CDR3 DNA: TGTGCCACCCAAGGGGGCGGGAGGAGCTACAATGAGCAGTTCTTC. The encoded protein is CATQGGGRSYNEQFF. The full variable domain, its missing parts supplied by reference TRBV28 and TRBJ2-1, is DVKVTQSSRYLVKRTGEKVFLECVQDMDHENMFWYRQDPGLGLRLIYFSYDVKMKEKGDIPEGYSVSREKKERFSLILESASTNQTSMYLCATQGGGRSYNEQFFGPGTRLTVL.

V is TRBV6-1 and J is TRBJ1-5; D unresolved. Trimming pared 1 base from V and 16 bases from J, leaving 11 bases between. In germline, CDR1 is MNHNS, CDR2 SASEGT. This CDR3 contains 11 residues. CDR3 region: CASSEGHEVHF. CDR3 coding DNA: TGTGCCAGCAGTGAAGGACATGAGGTTCATTTT.

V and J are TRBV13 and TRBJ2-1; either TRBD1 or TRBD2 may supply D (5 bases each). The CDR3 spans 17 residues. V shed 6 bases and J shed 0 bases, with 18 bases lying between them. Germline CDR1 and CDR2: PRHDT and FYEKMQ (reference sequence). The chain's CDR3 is CASRIGAGGSSYNEQFF. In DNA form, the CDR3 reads TGTGCCAGCAGGATAGGCGCTGGGGGTAGCTCCTACAATGAGCAGTTCTTC.

The CDR3 is CASSQTYRRNTEAFF. CDR3 sequence (DNA): TGTGCCAGCAGCCAGACTTACAGGCGGAACACTGAAGCTTTCTTT. The V and J genes are TRBV6-5 and TRBJ1-1; TRBD1 is a possible D gene (5 bases). The length of the CDR3 is 15 residues. Germline V lookup: CDR1 MNHEY, CDR2 SVGAGI. V lost 6 bases, J lost 1 base, and 15 bases lay in between.

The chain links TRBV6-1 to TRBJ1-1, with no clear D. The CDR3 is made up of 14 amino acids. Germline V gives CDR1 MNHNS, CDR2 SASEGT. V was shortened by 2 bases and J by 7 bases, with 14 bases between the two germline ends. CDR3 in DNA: TGTGCCAGCAGTGAAAGTGGTACGGAGCTTGAAGCTTTCTTT. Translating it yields CASSESGTELEAFF.

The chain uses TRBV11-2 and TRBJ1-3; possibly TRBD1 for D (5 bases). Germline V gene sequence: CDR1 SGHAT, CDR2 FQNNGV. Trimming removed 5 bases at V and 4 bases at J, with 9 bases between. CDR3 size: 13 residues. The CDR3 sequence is CASSVGEGNTIYF. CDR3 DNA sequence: TGTGCCAGCAGCGTGGGGGAGGGAAACACCATATATTTT.

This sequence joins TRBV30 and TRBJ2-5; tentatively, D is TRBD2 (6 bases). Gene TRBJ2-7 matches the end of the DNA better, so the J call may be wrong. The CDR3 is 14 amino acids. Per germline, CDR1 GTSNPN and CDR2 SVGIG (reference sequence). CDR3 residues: CAWSPTRSSYEQYF. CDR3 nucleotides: TGTGCCTGGAGTCCGACTAGGAGCTCCTACGAGCAGTACTTC.

The CDR3 region has the DNA TGTGCCAGCAGTCGACTGACTGGCACAGATACGCAGTATTTT. It translates to CASSRLTGTDTQYF. This sequence joins TRBV11-2 and TRBJ2-3; no firm D call. The CDR3 sequence is 14 residues long. The germline V and J ends were trimmed by 6 bases and 1 base, with 11 bases remaining between them. Per germline, CDR1 SGHAT and CDR2 FQNNGV.

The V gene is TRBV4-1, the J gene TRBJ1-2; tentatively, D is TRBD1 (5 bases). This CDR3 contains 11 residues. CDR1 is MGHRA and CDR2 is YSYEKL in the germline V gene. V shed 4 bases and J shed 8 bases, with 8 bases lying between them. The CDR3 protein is CASSPGNGYTF. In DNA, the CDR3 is TGCGCCAGCAGCCCAGGGAACGGCTACACCTTC.